This T cell receptor (beta chain) was sequenced for a study of T cell repertoires in ileal Crohn's disease. Study-level information: The M6 sample came from neoterminal ileum during colonoscopy after surgery. Regarding the study as a whole: Endoscopic recurrence occurred in every patient whose clonality exceeded 26.8%. Sorted CD8 T cells held more high-frequency clones than CD4. Compared with non-smokers, active smokers at surgery showed more clonal expansions.

Clones were sequenced by immunoSEQ multiplex PCR, and TCRdb holds only the in-frame ones, with some missing. The table records approximately 13,000 clones, roughly 71% of them present only once. The sample's time point: neoterminal ileum biopsy at postoperative endoscopy, about 6 months after surgery. Details on this clone: The antigen remains unidentified.

The receptor's source is an adult with Crohn's disease. The material sequenced was ileal tissue.

CDR3 region: CASSPSSQGNNEQFF. The CDR3 nucleotides read TGCGCCAGCAGCCCGTCGTCGCAGGGAAACAATGAGCAGTTCTTC. The gene calls are TRBV4-1 and TRBJ2-1; perhaps TRBD1 as D (5 bases). This CDR3 has 15 residues. Germline V gene lookup returns CDR1 MGHRA and CDR2 YSYEKL. V was clipped by 4 bases and J by 5 bases, with 15 bases between them.